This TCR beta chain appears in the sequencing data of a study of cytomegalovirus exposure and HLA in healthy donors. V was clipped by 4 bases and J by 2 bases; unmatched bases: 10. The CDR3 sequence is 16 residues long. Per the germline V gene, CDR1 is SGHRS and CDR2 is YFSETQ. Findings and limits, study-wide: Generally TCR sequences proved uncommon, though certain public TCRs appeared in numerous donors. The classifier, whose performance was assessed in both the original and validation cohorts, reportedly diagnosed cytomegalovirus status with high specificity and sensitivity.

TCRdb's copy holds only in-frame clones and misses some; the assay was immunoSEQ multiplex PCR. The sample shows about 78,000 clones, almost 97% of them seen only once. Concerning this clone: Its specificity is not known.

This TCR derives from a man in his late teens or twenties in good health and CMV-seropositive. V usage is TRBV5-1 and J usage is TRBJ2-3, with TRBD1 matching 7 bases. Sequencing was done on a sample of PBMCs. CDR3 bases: TGCGCCAGCAGCCCGGGACAGCGAGCCGACACAGATACGCAGTATTTT. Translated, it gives CASSPGQRADTDTQYF.